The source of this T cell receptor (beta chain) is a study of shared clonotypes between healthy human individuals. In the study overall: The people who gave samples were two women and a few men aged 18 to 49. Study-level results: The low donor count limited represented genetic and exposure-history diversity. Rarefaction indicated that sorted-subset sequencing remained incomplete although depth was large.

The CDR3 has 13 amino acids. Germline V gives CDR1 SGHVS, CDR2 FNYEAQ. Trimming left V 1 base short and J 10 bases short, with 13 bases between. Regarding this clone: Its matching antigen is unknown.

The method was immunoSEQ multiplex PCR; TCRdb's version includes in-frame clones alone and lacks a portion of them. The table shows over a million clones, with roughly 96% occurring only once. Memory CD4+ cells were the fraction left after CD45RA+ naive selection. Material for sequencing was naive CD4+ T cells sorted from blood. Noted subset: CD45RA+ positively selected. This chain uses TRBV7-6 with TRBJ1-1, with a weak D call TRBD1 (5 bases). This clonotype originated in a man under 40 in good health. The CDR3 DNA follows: TGTGCCAGCAGCTTAGAAGGAGGGGTTGGAGCTTTCTTT. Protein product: CASSLEGGVGAFF.